These 18 T cell receptor beta chains were all obtained from the same sample, sequenced in a study of molecular identifiers for immune sequencing clone quantification. TCRdb itself ran the PCR reads through MiXCR, one entry per CDR3 protein. The table shows some 70,000 distinct CDR3 sequences, with around a sixth occurring only once. Sequenced material: naive CD8+ T cells from blood, with Jurkat cell RNA spiked in. Subset specified: FACS-sorted CD8+CD4-CCR7+CD45RA+ naive T cells. The source of these receptors is a human donor in good health. Some libraries in this study had Jurkat cell RNA spiked in.

This clonotype was found many times. The rearrangement uses TRBV7-6 and TRBJ2-1; 10 bases match TRBD2. CDR3 size: 15 residues. V lost 5 bases to trimming and J lost 9 bases; unmatched junction nucleotides: 10. Germline CDR1 SGHVS, CDR2 FNYEAQ. CDR3 loop: CASSRTSGISGEQFF. The CDR3 nucleotides read TGTGCCAGCAGCCGAACTAGCGGGATTTCGGGTGAGCAGTTCTTC.

This clonotype appeared many times. The CDR3 DNA sequence: TGTGCCAGCAGCCAAGCGCCGCCGACTAGCGGGAGGTTCTACGAGCAGTACTTC. Amino acid sequence: CASSQAPPTSGRFYEQYF. The J gene is TRBJ2-7, the V gene TRBV3-1, with TRBD2 matching 13 bases. Per the germline V gene, CDR1 is LGHDT and CDR2 is YNNKEL (reference sequence). The V gene end was trimmed by 1 base and the J gene end by 3 bases; junction bases not matched to a gene: 9. The CDR3 runs 18 residues.

This clonotype was found many times. The gene calls are TRBV12-3 or TRBV12-4 and TRBJ2-7, with TRBD1 identical over 9 bases. V lost 5 bases and J lost 3; bases outside the gene matches: 5. This CDR3 is 14 amino acids long. The CDR3 region is CASSLWDRDYEQYF. CDR3 nucleotide sequence: TGTGCCAGCAGTCTTTGGGACAGGGACTACGAGCAGTACTTC.

In the case of this clonotype: This could be a read error, since a much larger clone is one nucleotide away. This chain uses TRBV7-6 with TRBJ2-1; D is perhaps TRBD1 (5 bases). Germline CDR1 is SGHVS and CDR2 is FNYEAQ. The CDR3 sequence is 15 residues long. CDR3 region: CASSPTGLGYNGQFF. The CDR3 DNA sequence: TGTGCCAGCAGCCCCACAGGATTAGGATACAATGGGCAGTTCTTC.

A word on this clonotype: A much bigger clone sits one base away, suggesting this may be a read error. It is likely a read error, because the conserved phenylalanine at the end of the CDR3 is missing. The chain uses TRBV11-3 and TRBJ1-1; D is ambiguous. The CDR3 length is 13 residues. V shed 5 bases and J shed 0 bases, with 7 bases lying between them. CDR1 and CDR2 from the germline V gene are SGHNT and YENEEA. The CDR3 region is CASSQSLNTEAFL. The CDR3 DNA reads as TGTGCCAGCAGCCAAAGTTTGAACACTGAAGCTTTCCTT.

With respect to this clonotype: Without the conserved terminal phenylalanine or tryptophan, this CDR3 likely stems from a read error. The chain uses TRBV5-1 and TRBJ2-7; 9 nucleotides align to TRBD1. V was clipped by 4 bases and J by 6 bases; unmatched bases: 5. There are 13 residues in the CDR3. The germline CDR1 and CDR2 sequences are SGHRS and YFSETQ. CDR3: CASSGTGGGEQYL. The DNA of the CDR3 is TGCGCCAGCAGCGGTACAGGGGGCGGCGAGCAGTACCTC.

The chain links TRBV27 to TRBJ2-5, with 9 bases lining up with TRBD2. The CDR3 has 17 amino acids. From germline, CDR1 is MNHEY and CDR2 SMNVEV (reference sequence). The junction had 8 bases not matched to a gene; V was cut back by 2 bases and J by 1 base. CDR3 coding DNA: TGTGCCAGCAGTTTAAACCCGACTAGCGGTATCCAAGAGACCCAGTACTTC. This encodes CASSLNPTSGIQETQYF.

This clonotype was detected once. Being one base from a much bigger clone, this may be a read error. The chain uses TRBV3-1 and TRBJ2-5; D gene uncertain. This CDR3 is built from 13 residues. CDR1 is LGHDT and CDR2 is YNNKEL in the germline V gene (reference sequence). Trimming took 3 bases from V and 7 from J, leaving 12 bases between them. The CDR3 loop is CASSHPSKGTQYF. The DNA of the CDR3 is TGTGCCAGCAGCCACCCGTCGAAAGGGACCCAGTACTTC.

Comments on this clonotype: With a much larger clone just one base away, this may be a read error. The rearrangement uses TRBV12-3 or TRBV12-4 and TRBJ2-7; a weak D match, TRBD2 (6 bases). This CDR3 contains 14 residues. CDR3 amino acids: CASSLWDSRHERYF. The CDR3 DNA reads as TGTGCCAGCAGTTTATGGGACTCACGCCACGAGCGGTACTTC.

This clonotype was counted many times. The J gene is TRBJ2-5, the V gene TRBV27, with D uncertain. The CDR3 is 13 amino acids. CDR1 and CDR2 from the germline V gene are MNHEY and SMNVEV (reference sequence). The ends were cut back, 4 bases at V and 5 bases at J, with 11 bases in the middle. In nucleotides, the CDR3 is TGTGCCAGCAGTTATTCCGCGCGGGAGACCCAGTACTTC. As protein: CASSYSARETQYF.

This clonotype was recorded many times. The chain recombines TRBV7-8 with TRBJ2-1; tentatively, D is TRBD1 or TRBD2 (5 bases each). Germline values: CDR1 SGHVS, CDR2 FQNEAQ. This CDR3 region has 16 residues. Trimming took 5 bases from V and 0 from J, leaving 14 bases between them. CDR3 DNA sequence: TGTGCCAGCAGCCCCGGCCCAGGGACCTCCTACAATGAGCAGTTCTTC. Amino acid sequence: CASSPGPGTSYNEQFF.

This clonotype showed up many times. The chain joins TRBV4-2 to TRBJ2-3, with 8 bases lining up with TRBD2. The V segment lost 1 base and the J segment 4 bases; nucleotides outside the gene matches: 13. This CDR3 is built from 18 residues. Germline values: CDR1 LGHNA, CDR2 YNFKEQ. The CDR3 here is CASSQGGGAGEGADTQYF. DNA for the CDR3: TGTGCCAGCAGCCAAGGGGGAGGAGCGGGAGAGGGGGCAGATACGCAGTATTTT.

For this clonotype: It may be a read error: a sequence one base away is much more abundant. The rearrangement links TRBV7-8 to TRBJ1-2; D remains ambiguous. Germline assignment: CDR1 SGHVS and CDR2 FQNEAQ. The CDR3 is 13 amino acids. V was clipped by 5 bases and J by 2 bases, with 9 bases between them. The CDR3 loop is CASSPPLNYGYTF. In nucleotides, the CDR3 is TGTGCCAGCAGCCCCCCCCTAAACTATGGCTACACCTTC.

Worth noting for this clonotype: A much larger clone sits a single nucleotide away, making a read error possible. The rearrangement links TRBV12-3 or TRBV12-4 to TRBJ2-6, with a weak D call TRBD1 (5 bases). The CDR3 loop spans 13 amino acids. CDR3 region: CASTPTGANVPTF. The CDR3 nucleotides are TGTGCCAGCACCCCGACTGGGGCCAACGTCCCGACTTTC.

There are a few counts of this clonotype. This chain uses TRBV12-5 with TRBJ1-1; possible D gene TRBD1, 5 bases. The CDR3 is 18 residues long. Germline loops: CDR1 LGHNT, CDR2 FRNRAP. Trimming pared 0 bases from V and 1 base from J, leaving 18 bases between. For the CDR3, the DNA is TGTGCTAGTGGTTTGGTAAGTGTGGAGGGGACGCCGAACACTGAAGCTTTCTTT. This encodes CASGLVSVEGTPNTEAFF.

This clonotype has ten or more counts. The chain recombines TRBV7-9 with TRBJ1-1; D uncertain. The CDR3 sequence is 13 residues long. Germline loops: CDR1 SEHNR, CDR2 FQNEAQ (reference sequence). Trimming removed 0 bases at V and 0 bases at J, with 2 bases between. The chain's CDR3 is CASSLAMNTEAFF. DNA for the CDR3: TGTGCCAGCAGCTTAGCCATGAACACTGAAGCTTTCTTT.

As for this clonotype: The CDR3 does not end in the conserved phenylalanine or tryptophan, so this is likely a read error. The chain uses TRBV10-3 and TRBJ2-3; 9 positions match TRBD2. This CDR3 is built from 17 residues. Trimming cost V 7 bases and J 2 bases; bases outside gene matches: 13. Germline V gene data show CDR1 as ENHRY and CDR2 as SYGVKD. The CDR3 nucleotides read TGTGCCATCAAGGGGGAGGCCAGCGGGAGGATCACAGATACGCAGTATCTT. It yields the protein CAIKGEASGRITDTQYL.

Remarks on this clonotype: A much larger clone is a single base away; this may be a read error. This chain joins TRBV4-2 and TRBJ1-6, with D tentatively TRBD1 (5 bases). V lost 8 bases to trimming and J lost 1 base, with 39 bases between them. The CDR3 is 24 residues long. Looked up from germline, CDR1 is LGHNA and CDR2 is YNFKEQ. CDR3 sequence (DNA): TGTGCCAGCGTCACACGGGGACGTGGCCAGGCAAGCCGTATGAACGGGTCCTATAATTCACCCCTCCACTTT. This gives the protein CASVTRGRGQASRMNGSYNSPLHF.